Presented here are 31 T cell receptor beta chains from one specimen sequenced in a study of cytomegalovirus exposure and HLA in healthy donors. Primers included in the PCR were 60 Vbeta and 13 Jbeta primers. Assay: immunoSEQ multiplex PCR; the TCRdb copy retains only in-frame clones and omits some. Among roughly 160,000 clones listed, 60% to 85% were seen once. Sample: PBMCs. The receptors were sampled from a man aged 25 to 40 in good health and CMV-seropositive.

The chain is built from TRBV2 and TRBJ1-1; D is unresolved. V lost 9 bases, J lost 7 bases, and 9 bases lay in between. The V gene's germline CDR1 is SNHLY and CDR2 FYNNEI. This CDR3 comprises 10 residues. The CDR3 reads CASGLIEAFF. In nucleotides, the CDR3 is TGTGCCAGTGGGCTAATTGAAGCTTTCTTT.

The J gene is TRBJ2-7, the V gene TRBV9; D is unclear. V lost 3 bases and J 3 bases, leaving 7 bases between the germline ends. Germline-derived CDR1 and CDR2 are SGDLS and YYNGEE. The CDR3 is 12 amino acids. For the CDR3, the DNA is TGTGCCAGCAGCGCAGTGAACTACGAGCAGTACTTC. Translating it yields CASSAVNYEQYF.

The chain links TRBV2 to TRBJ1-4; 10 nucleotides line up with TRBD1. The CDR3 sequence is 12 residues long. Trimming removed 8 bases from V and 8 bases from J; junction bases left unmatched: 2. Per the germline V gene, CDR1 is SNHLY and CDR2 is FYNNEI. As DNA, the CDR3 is TGTGCCAGCCGGGACAGGGGCGAAAAACTGTTTTTT. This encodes CASRDRGEKLFF.

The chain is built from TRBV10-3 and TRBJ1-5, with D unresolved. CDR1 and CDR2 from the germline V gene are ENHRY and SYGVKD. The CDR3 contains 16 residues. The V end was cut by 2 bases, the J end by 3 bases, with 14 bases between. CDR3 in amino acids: CAISERAGAPNQPQHF. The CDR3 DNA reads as TGTGCCATCAGTGAGCGGGCGGGAGCCCCCAATCAGCCCCAGCATTTT.

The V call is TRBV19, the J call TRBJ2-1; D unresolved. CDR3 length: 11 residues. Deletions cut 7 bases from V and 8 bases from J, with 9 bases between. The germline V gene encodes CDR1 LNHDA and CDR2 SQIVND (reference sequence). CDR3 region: CASTYSHEQFF. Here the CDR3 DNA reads TGTGCCAGTACCTATTCCCATGAGCAGTTCTTC.

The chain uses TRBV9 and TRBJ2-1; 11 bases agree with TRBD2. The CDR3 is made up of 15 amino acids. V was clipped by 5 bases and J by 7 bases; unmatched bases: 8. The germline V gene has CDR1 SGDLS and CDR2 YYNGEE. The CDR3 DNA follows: TGTGCCAGCAGATCTGACCTAGCGGGGGGAAATGAGCAGTTCTTC. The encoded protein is CASRSDLAGGNEQFF.

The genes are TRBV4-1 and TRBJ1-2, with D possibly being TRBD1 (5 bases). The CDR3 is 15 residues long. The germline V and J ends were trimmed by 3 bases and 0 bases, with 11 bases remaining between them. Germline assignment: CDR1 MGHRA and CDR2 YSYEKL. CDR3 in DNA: TGCGCCAGCAGCCAGTTAGGGGATACTAACTATGGCTACACCTTC. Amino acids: CASSQLGDTNYGYTF.

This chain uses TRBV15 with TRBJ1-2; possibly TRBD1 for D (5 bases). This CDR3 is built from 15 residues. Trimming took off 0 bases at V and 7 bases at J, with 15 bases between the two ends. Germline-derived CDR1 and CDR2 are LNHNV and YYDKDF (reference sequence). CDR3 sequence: CATSRERGWNGGYTF. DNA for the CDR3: TGTGCCACCAGCAGAGAGCGGGGGTGGAATGGTGGCTACACCTTC.

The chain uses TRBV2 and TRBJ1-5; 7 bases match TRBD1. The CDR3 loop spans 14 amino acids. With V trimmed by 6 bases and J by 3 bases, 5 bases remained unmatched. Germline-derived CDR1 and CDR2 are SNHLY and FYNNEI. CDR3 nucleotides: TGTGCCAGCAGCGTACAGGGGAACAATCAGCCCCAGCATTTT. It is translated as CASSVQGNNQPQHF.

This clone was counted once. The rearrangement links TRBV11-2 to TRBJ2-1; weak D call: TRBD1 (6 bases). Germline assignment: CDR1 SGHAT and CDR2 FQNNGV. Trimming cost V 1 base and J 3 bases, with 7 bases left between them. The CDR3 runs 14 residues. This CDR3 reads CASSLGTVYNEQFF. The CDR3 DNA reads TGTGCCAGCAGCTTAGGGACAGTCTACAATGAGCAGTTCTTC.

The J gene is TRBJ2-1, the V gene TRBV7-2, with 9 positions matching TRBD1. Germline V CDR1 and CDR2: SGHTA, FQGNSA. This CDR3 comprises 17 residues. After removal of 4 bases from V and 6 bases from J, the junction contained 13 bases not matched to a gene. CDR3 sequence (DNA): TGTGCCAGCAGCTCCCAAGGGCCCGGACAGGGGTTCAATGAGCAGTTCTTC. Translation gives CASSSQGPGQGFNEQFF.

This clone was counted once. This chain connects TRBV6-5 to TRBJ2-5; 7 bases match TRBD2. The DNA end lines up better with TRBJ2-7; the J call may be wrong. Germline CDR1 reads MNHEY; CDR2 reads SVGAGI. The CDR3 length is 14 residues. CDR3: CASSPWGGNYEQYF. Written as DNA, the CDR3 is TGTGCCAGCAGTCCTTGGGGGGGGAACTACGAGCAGTACTTC.

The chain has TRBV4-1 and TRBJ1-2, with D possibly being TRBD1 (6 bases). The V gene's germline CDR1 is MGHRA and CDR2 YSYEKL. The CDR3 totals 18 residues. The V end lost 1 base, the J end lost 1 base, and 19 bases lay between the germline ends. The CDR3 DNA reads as TGCGCCAGCAGCCAAGTCATACAGGGACCAACCCTTAACTATGGCTACACCTTC. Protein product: CASSQVIQGPTLNYGYTF.

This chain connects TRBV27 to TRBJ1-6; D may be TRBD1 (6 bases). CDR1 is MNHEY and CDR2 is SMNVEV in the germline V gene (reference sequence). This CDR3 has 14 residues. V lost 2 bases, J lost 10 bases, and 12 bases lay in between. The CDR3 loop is CASSLRDMASPLHF. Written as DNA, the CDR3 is TGTGCCAGCAGTTTAAGGGACATGGCATCACCCCTCCACTTT.

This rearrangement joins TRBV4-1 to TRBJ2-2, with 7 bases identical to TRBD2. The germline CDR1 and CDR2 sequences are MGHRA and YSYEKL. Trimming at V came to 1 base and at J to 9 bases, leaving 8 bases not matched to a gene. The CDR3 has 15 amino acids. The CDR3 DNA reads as TGCGCCAGCAGCCAAGGTTTAGGGAGGGTCCGGGAGCTGTTTTTT. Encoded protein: CASSQGLGRVRELFF.

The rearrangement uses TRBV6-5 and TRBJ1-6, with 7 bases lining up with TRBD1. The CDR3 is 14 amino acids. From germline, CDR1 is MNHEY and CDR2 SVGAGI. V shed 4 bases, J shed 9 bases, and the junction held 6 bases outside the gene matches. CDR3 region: CASSSTGLGSPLHF. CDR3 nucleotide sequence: TGTGCCAGCAGTTCGACAGGGCTCGGTTCACCCCTCCACTTT.

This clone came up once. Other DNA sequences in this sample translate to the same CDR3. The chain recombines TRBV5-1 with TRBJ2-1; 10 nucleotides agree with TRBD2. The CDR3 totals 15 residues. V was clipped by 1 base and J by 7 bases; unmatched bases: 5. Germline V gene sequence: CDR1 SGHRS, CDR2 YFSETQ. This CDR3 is CASSLTSGVGNEQFF. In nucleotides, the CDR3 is TGCGCCAGCAGCTTGACTAGCGGGGTTGGGAATGAGCAGTTCTTC.

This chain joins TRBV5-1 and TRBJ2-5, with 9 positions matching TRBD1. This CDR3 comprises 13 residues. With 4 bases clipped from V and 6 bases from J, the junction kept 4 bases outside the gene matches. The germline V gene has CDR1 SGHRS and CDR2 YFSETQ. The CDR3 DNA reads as TGCGCCAGCAGCCTCGGACAGGGGAAGACCCAGTACTTC. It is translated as CASSLGQGKTQYF.

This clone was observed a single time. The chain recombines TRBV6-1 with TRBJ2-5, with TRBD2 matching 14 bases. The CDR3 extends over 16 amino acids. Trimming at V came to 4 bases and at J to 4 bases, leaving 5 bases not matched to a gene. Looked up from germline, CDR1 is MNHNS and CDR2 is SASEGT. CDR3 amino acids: CASSGRLAGGGETQYF. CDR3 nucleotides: TGTGCCAGCAGTGGAAGACTAGCGGGGGGGGGAGAGACCCAGTACTTC.

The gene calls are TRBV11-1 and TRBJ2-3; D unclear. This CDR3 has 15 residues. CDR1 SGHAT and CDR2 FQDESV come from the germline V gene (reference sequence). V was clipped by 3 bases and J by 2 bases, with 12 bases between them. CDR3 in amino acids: CASSLVYTSTDTQYF. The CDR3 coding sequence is TGTGCCAGCAGCTTGGTGTACACCTCCACAGATACGCAGTATTTT. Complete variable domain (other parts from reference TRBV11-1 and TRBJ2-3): EAEVAQSPRYKITEKSQAVAFWCDPISGHATLYWYRQILGQGPELLVQFQDESVVDDSQLPKDRFSAERLKGVDSTLKIQPAELGDSAMYLCASSLVYTSTDTQYFGPGTRLTVL.

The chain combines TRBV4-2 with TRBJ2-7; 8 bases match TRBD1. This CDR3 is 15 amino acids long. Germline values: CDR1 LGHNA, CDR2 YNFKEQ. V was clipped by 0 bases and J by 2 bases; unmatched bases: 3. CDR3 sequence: CASSQEGQATYEQYF. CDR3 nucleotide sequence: TGTGCCAGCAGCCAAGAGGGACAGGCTACCTACGAGCAGTACTTC.

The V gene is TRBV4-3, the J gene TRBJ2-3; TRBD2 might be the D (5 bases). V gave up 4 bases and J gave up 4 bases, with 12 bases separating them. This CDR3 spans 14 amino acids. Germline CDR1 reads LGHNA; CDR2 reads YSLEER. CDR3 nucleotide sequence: TGCGCCAGCAGCCCCGGGTCGGAGGCAGATACGCAGTATTTT. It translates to CASSPGSEADTQYF.

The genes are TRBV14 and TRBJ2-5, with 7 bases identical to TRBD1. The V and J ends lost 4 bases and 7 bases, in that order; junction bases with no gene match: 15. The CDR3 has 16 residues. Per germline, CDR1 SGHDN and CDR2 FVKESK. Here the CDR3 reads CASSLRTRDAGGTQYF. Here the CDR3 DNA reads TGTGCCAGCAGCCTCAGAACCCGGGACGCAGGGGGGACCCAGTACTTC.

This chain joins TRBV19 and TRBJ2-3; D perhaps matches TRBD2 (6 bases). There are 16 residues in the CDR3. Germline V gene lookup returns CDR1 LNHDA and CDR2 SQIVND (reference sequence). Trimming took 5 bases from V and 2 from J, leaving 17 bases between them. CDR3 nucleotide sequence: TGTGCCAGTAGTCCGGATGACGGGAGTCACACAGATACGCAGTATTTT. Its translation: CASSPDDGSHTDTQYF.

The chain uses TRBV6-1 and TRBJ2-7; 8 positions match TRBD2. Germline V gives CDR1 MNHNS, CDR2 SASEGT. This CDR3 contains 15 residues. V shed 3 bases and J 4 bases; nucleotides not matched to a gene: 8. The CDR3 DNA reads TGTGCCAGCAGTGACCGGGAGGGTCCCAGGTACGAGCAGTACTTC. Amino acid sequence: CASSDREGPRYEQYF.

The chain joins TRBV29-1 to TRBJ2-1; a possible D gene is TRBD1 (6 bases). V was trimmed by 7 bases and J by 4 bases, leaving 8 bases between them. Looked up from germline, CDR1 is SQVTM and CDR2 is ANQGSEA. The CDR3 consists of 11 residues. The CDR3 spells CSATGYNEQFF. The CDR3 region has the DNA TGCAGCGCGACAGGTTACAATGAGCAGTTCTTC.

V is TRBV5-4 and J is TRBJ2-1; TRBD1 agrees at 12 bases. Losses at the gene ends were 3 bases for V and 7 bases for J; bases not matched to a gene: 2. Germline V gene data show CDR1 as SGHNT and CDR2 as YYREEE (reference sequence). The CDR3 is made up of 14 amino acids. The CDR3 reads CASSWGQGANEQFF. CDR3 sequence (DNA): TGTGCCAGCAGCTGGGGACAGGGGGCGAATGAGCAGTTCTTC.

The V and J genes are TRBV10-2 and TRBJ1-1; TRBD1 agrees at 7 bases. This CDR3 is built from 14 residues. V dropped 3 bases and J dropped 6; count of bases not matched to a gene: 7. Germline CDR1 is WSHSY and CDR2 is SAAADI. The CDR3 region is CASSDPGGIPEAFF. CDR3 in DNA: TGCGCCAGCAGTGATCCAGGGGGGATACCTGAAGCTTTCTTT.

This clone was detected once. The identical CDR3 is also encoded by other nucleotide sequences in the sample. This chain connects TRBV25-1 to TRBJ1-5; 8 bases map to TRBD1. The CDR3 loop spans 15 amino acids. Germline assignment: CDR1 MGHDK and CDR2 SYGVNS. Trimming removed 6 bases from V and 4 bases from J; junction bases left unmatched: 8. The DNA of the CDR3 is TGTGCCAGCAGATCCGGACAGGGTGGTAATCAGCCCCAGCATTTT. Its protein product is CASRSGQGGNQPQHF.

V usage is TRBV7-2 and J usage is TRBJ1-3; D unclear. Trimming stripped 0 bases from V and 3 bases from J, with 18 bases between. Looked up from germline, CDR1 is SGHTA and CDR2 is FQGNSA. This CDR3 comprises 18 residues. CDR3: CASSLAPGRPTSGNTIYF. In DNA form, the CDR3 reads TGTGCCAGCAGCTTAGCGCCGGGTCGGCCGACTAGTGGAAACACCATATATTTT.

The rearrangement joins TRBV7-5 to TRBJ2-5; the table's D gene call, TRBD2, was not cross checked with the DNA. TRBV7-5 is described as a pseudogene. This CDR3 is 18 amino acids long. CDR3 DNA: TGTGTCAGAAGCTCCCCCGGGACTAGCGGGGGGGGCCAAGAGACCCAGTACTTC. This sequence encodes CVRSSPGTSGGGQETQYF.